This T cell receptor (beta chain) was identified in a study of STAT3 mutations in large granular lymphocyte leukemia. Overall study results and limits: In T-cell large granular lymphocyte leukemia, about half of patients showed multiple immunodominant subclonotypes.

Sequenced by immunoSEQ multiplex PCR; TCRdb stores in-frame clones only, minus some. Among several thousand clones, about 88% were seen once, and the ten largest hold about 81%. Concerning this clone: Its matching antigen is unknown.

The CDR3 sequence is 10 residues long. Trimming left V 6 bases short and J 1 base short, with 2 bases between. Germline V lookup: CDR1 SQVTM, CDR2 ANQGSEA. The material sequenced was peripheral blood mononuclear cells. The TCR comes from a man of 80 years or more with T-cell large granular lymphocyte leukemia. Some clones in this sample may be carry-over from other donors' samples. The chain couples TRBV29-1 to TRBJ2-3; D not certain. This chain's CDR3 is CSVGTDTQYF. The CDR3 DNA reads TGCAGCGTGGGCACAGATACGCAGTATTTT.